The clone carrying this T cell receptor (beta chain) was counted many times. The antigen is undetermined. The time point denotes: newly diagnosed GD, antithyroid drugs for less than 3 months. There was RNA extracted from PBMCs, and the TCR library was made from it. Investigators prepared the TCR beta libraries by applying iRepertoire HTBI primers and Arm-PCR of CDR3 regions. TCRdb redid the calling of the multiplex PCR reads with MiXCR, one entry per CDR3 protein. The repertoire includes about 540,000 distinct CDR3 sequences, about 13% of them detected once, and roughly a tenth sits in the top ten. The data belong to a study of regulatory T cells in long-lasting Graves disease. Study results and caveats: Persistent disease preferred TRBV28, TRBJ1-2 and TRBJ2-5.

This CDR3 is 14 amino acids long. Trimming left V 2 bases short and J 3 bases short, with 10 bases between. Germline V gene lookup returns CDR1 WNHNN and CDR2 SYGVQD (reference sequence). These data also formed part of another study, on T cells in Graves' hyperthyroidism and ophthalmopathy. That investigation notes: Patients aged 18 to 65 had newly diagnosed hyperthyroidism lasting under 2 months.

Sequencing used peripheral blood mononuclear cells (PBMCs), obtained at new diagnosis, from a patient treated with antithyroid drugs. The chain is built from TRBV10-1 and TRBJ1-2; the D is unclear. The TCR was taken from a man aged 25 to 40 with Graves disease. The CDR3 bases are TGCGCCAGCAGTGAGGGTGCCGGGGACTATGGCTACACCTTC. This gives the protein CASSEGAGDYGYTF.